The 18 T cell receptor beta chains below all came from one sample that was sequenced in a study of monozygotic twins with inflammatory bowel disease. Following a re-call of the 5' RACE reads, TCRdb has one entry per CDR3 protein and lacks DNA. Its clone listing holds around 370,000 distinct CDR3 sequences. The sample comprised blood. All receptors derive from a human donor with ulcerative colitis or Crohn's disease, or a healthy co-twin of an affected twin (not recorded which).

The genes are TRBV20-1 and TRBJ2-7; the D call from TCRdb, TRBD1, cannot be confirmed without DNA. This CDR3 is built from 15 residues. Looked up from germline, CDR1 is DFQATT and CDR2 is SNEGSKA (reference sequence). CDR3: CSARGVRGIGYEQYF.

J is TRBJ2-3 and V is TRBV6-2 or TRBV6-3; TCRdb reports TRBD1, a call that lacks DNA to check it against. The germline gives CDR1 MNHEY, CDR2 SVGEGT. The CDR3 is made up of 16 amino acids. The CDR3 loop reads CASSFEGAYNTDTQYF.

This chain connects TRBV3-1 to TRBJ2-1; TCRdb selects TRBD2, and the lack of DNA leaves this call unchecked. Germline CDR1 and CDR2: LGHDT and YNNKEL (reference sequence). This CDR3 is built from 15 residues. The CDR3 sequence is CASSLLAGRDNEQFF.

The V call is TRBV6-5, the J call TRBJ2-7. The CDR3 has 16 amino acids. Germline V gene sequence: CDR1 MNHEY, CDR2 SVGAGI. The CDR3 protein is CASSYSDGRSSYEQYF.

The chain carries TRBV7-8 and TRBJ2-5; TCRdb's assignment of TRBD1 cannot be checked, as there is no DNA. This CDR3 contains 20 residues. The germline CDR1 and CDR2 sequences are SGHVS and FQNEAQ. Here the CDR3 reads CASHLKHATRGPRGQETQYF.

The chain uses TRBV4-3 and TRBJ2-3. CDR3 length: 17 amino acids. The V gene's germline CDR1 is LGHNA and CDR2 YSLEER. CDR3 protein: CASSQDRWSRLADTQYF.

The chain is built from TRBV29-1 and TRBJ2-1. Germline CDR1 reads SQVTM; CDR2 reads ANQGSEA. This CDR3 contains 11 residues. The CDR3 loop reads CSVDTYNEQFF.

The rearrangement joins TRBV5-1 to TRBJ1-1. The CDR3 is 12 amino acids. CDR1 SGHRS and CDR2 YFSETQ come from the germline V gene. The CDR3 spells CASSNVNTEAFF.

This sequence joins TRBV5-1 and TRBJ2-1; TCRdb proposes TRBD1, but this gene call is untestable without DNA. In germline, CDR1 is SGHRS, CDR2 YFSETQ. This CDR3 has 15 amino acids. CDR3 sequence reads: CASSGAGTGDNEQFF.

The gene calls are TRBV21-1 and TRBJ2-1; TCRdb's D call, TRBD1, is unchecked because there is no DNA. TRBV21-1 constitutes a pseudogene. This CDR3 is built from 14 residues. The chain's CDR3 is CAIPNSTGGNEQFF.

The rearrangement links TRBV5-6 to TRBJ2-7; with no DNA, the TCRdb D assignment of TRBD1 cannot be verified. Germline V CDR1 and CDR2: SGHDT, YYEEEE. The CDR3 runs 13 residues. CDR3 protein: CASEGASSYEQYF. Using reference TRBV5-6 and TRBJ2-7 for the parts outside the CDR3, the full variable domain is DAGVTQSPTHLIKTRGQQVTLRCSPKSGHDTVSWYQQALGQGPQFIFQYYEEEERQRGNFPDRFSGHQFPNYSSELNVNALLLGDSALYLCASEGASSYEQYFGPGTRLTVT.

The V call is TRBV4-3, the J call TRBJ2-3; the D gene TCRdb calls, TRBD1, cannot be checked with no DNA. Germline-derived CDR1 and CDR2 are LGHNA and YSLEER. The CDR3 extends over 17 amino acids. CDR3 protein: CASSLDPRQYSTDTQYF.

Here the CDR3 reads CASRSGQGREKLFF. This chain connects TRBV5-6 to TRBJ1-4; TCRdb reports TRBD1, a call that lacks DNA to check it against. Germline V gives CDR1 SGHDT, CDR2 YYEEEE. CDR3 length: 14 residues.

The CDR3 sequence is CASSLVSGGVYNEQFF. V is TRBV7-2 and J is TRBJ2-1; TCRdb selects TRBD1, and the lack of DNA leaves this call unchecked. This CDR3 is 16 amino acids long. The germline gives CDR1 SGHTA, CDR2 FQGNSA.

This chain joins TRBV4-2 and TRBJ2-7. Germline CDR1 LGHNA, CDR2 YNFKEQ. This CDR3 has 12 residues. The CDR3: CASSQEPYEQYF.

This sequence joins TRBV4-3 and TRBJ2-5; lacking DNA, the TRBD1 call made by TCRdb goes unchecked. CDR1 LGHNA and CDR2 YSLEER come from the germline V gene. The CDR3 has 15 amino acids. CDR3 in amino acids: CASSQGAGSTEDQYF.

The chain uses TRBV20-1 and TRBJ1-2; TCRdb calls TRBD1, which cannot be checked without DNA. The CDR3 extends over 14 amino acids. CDR1 is DFQATT, CDR2 SNEGSKA, per germline (reference sequence). The CDR3: CSARDKGRVYGYTF.

The genes are TRBV5-1 and TRBJ2-1; without DNA, the TCRdb call of TRBD1 cannot be checked. The CDR3 has 16 amino acids. Germline loops: CDR1 SGHRS, CDR2 YFSETQ. The CDR3 spells CASSLFFSDSYNEQFF.